The 28 T cell receptor beta chains below come from one sample, sequenced in a study of T cells in localized non-small cell lung cancer. Profiling relied on immunoSEQ multiplex PCR, and the TCRdb table lists in-frame clones only, not all of them. The sample carries some 1,800 clones, 20% to 30% recorded once. Sample: normal lung tissue next to the tumor, taken before any cancer treatment. The receptors here all came from a female donor of 60 years or more with stage I lung adenocarcinoma.

This clone was counted a few times. J is TRBJ2-2 and V is TRBV28, with a weak D call TRBD1 (5 bases). Germline CDR1 and CDR2: MDHEN and SYDVKM. This CDR3 spans 16 amino acids. Trimming took 5 bases from V and 1 from J, leaving 14 bases between them. The DNA of the CDR3 is TGTGCCAGCAGTGATTGGGGCTTCCAGAACACCGGGGAGCTGTTTTTT. It yields the protein CASSDWGFQNTGELFF.

This clone is medium-sized in the sample. The V and J genes are TRBV11-3 and TRBJ2-7, with 9 bases fitting TRBD2. V dropped 3 bases and J dropped 6; count of bases not matched to a gene: 6. The CDR3 loop spans 14 amino acids. CDR1 is SGHNT and CDR2 is YENEEA in the germline V gene. Here the CDR3 DNA reads TGTGCCAGCAGCTTTGGACTAGCGTGGGGCGAGCAGTACTTC. It is translated as CASSFGLAWGEQYF.

The chain is built from TRBV11-3 and TRBJ1-5, with D possibly being TRBD1 (6 bases). CDR1 is SGHNT, CDR2 YENEEA, per germline. There are 14 residues in the CDR3. V dropped 4 bases and J dropped 0 bases, with 7 bases sitting between them. CDR3 amino acids: CASSSQGSNQPQHF. In DNA form, the CDR3 reads TGTGCCAGCAGCTCACAGGGTAGCAATCAGCCCCAGCATTTT.

This clone occurred a few times. One junction end disagrees with the germline gene, perhaps due to a read error. The chain joins TRBV2 to TRBJ1-3; possibly TRBD1 for D (6 bases). There are 14 residues in the CDR3. Germline V gives CDR1 SNHLY, CDR2 FYNNEI. This CDR3 reads CARSLGAGPNTIYF. CDR3 DNA sequence: TGTGCCCGCAGTTTGGGGGCGGGGCCAAACACCATATATTTT. The full variable domain, with the rest looked up from reference TRBV2 and TRBJ1-3, is EPEVTQTPSHQVTQMGQEVILRCVPISNHLYFYWYRQILGQKVEFLVSFYNNEISEKSEIFDDQFSVERPDGSNFTLKIRSTKLEDSAMYFCARSLGAGPNTIYFGEGSWLTVV.

CDR3 protein: CASSLTGGYGVTEAFF. CDR3 DNA sequence: TGTGCCAGCAGTCTAACCGGAGGTTATGGGGTGACTGAAGCTTTCTTT. V gene TRBV28 combines with J gene TRBJ1-1; D unclear. Per the germline V gene, CDR1 is MDHEN and CDR2 is SYDVKM. The ends were cut back, 5 bases at V and 5 bases at J, with 21 bases in the middle. The CDR3 loop spans 16 amino acids.

The chain employs TRBV29-1 and TRBJ2-1; either TRBD1 or TRBD2 may fit D (5 bases each). This CDR3 contains 15 residues. The V end lost 5 bases, the J end lost 5 bases, and 19 bases lay between the germline ends. The germline CDR1 and CDR2 sequences are SQVTM and ANQGSEA. The chain's CDR3 is CSVQAGGAHDNEQFF. CDR3 in DNA: TGCAGCGTTCAGGCGGGTGGGGCTCACGACAATGAGCAGTTCTTC.

V and J are TRBV11-3 and TRBJ2-5; D may be TRBD1 (8 bases). The CDR3 has 16 amino acids. Between the trimmed V and J ends, which lost 5 bases and 5 bases, there was a span of 21 bases. The V gene's germline CDR1 is SGHNT and CDR2 YENEEA. The CDR3 here is CASSPRKTGEGETQYF. The CDR3 region has the DNA TGTGCCAGCAGCCCTCGAAAGACAGGGGAGGGGGAGACCCAGTACTTC.

By frequency in the sample, this clone is large. J is TRBJ1-1 and V is TRBV11-3; no reliable D call. Trimming stripped 4 bases from V and 5 bases from J, with 20 bases between. Germline CDR1 SGHNT, CDR2 YENEEA. The CDR3 loop spans 16 amino acids. The CDR3 loop is CASSSDGRGGVTEAFF. The CDR3 region has the DNA TGTGCCAGCAGCTCAGACGGGCGAGGTGGGGTGACTGAAGCTTTCTTT.

This clone was recorded a few times. The V gene is TRBV9, the J gene TRBJ1-3; D is perhaps TRBD1 (6 bases). Trimming left V 0 bases short and J 2 bases short, with 12 bases between. Per the germline V gene, CDR1 is SGDLS and CDR2 is YYNGEE. The CDR3 runs to 16 residues. This CDR3 is CASSVGISGAGNTIYF. CDR3 bases: TGTGCCAGCAGCGTAGGAATTTCAGGGGCTGGAAACACCATATATTTT.

Only a few counts were recorded for this clone. V usage is TRBV1 and J usage is TRBJ2-5. TRBV1 is a recognized pseudogene. There are 13 residues in the CDR3. CDR3 nucleotides: TGCGCCAGCAGCCAAGCCCCGTGGGAGACCCAGTACTTC. It is translated as CASSQAPWETQYF.

The rearrangement links TRBV19 to TRBJ1-5, with D unclear. The length of the CDR3 is 14 residues. Germline V gives CDR1 LNHDA, CDR2 SQIVND (reference sequence). V lost 7 bases, J lost 2 bases, and 12 bases lay in between. Here the CDR3 DNA reads TGTGCCAGTACCTTACGGAGGGGCAATCAGCCCCAGCATTTT. Translated, it gives CASTLRRGNQPQHF.

The table lists this clone with many counts. The V call is TRBV9, the J call TRBJ1-1; 7 bases map to TRBD1. Germline CDR1 SGDLS, CDR2 YYNGEE. With 9 bases clipped from V and 11 bases from J, the junction kept 13 bases outside the gene matches. The CDR3 spans 12 residues. The CDR3 DNA reads TGTGCCACCCTCGGACAGGTTGGTGGTGCTTTCTTT. Protein sequence: CATLGQVGGAFF.

V and J are TRBV28 and TRBJ1-5; the D is unclear. Per the germline V gene, CDR1 is MDHEN and CDR2 is SYDVKM. V lost 6 bases, J lost 2 bases, and 20 bases lay in between. The CDR3 is 17 residues long. The CDR3 DNA is TGTGCCAGCAGCCCTATTAGCCTTTTCGTGGGCAATCAGCCCCAGCATTTT. The encoded protein is CASSPISLFVGNQPQHF.

V usage is TRBV18 and J usage is TRBJ2-1; TRBD2 aligns across 10 bases. V lost 3 bases and J lost 6; bases outside the gene matches: 11. The CDR3 contains 17 residues. The germline CDR1 and CDR2 sequences are KGHSH and LQKENI. Here the CDR3 reads CASSPGAGTSAINEQFF. As DNA, the CDR3 is TGTGCCAGCTCACCTGGAGCCGGGACTAGCGCTATCAATGAGCAGTTCTTC.

This rearrangement joins TRBV11-3 to TRBJ2-6; tentatively, D is TRBD1 (6 bases). This CDR3 has 18 amino acids. The germline gives CDR1 SGHNT, CDR2 YENEEA. Deletions cut 3 bases from V and 2 bases from J, with 17 bases between. CDR3 in amino acids: CASSLALTGNTGANVLTF. The CDR3 coding sequence is TGTGCCAGCAGCTTGGCCCTCACAGGGAATACTGGGGCCAACGTCCTGACTTTC. Filled out from reference TRBV11-3 and TRBJ2-6, the complete variable domain reads EAGVVQSPRYKIIEKKQPVAFWCNPISGHNTLYWYLQNLGQGPELLIRYENEEAVDDSQLPKDRFSAERLKGVDSTLKIQPAELGDSAVYLCASSLALTGNTGANVLTFGAGSRLTVL.

A few counts support this clone. The J gene is TRBJ1-3, the V gene TRBV9; D ambiguous. The length of the CDR3 is 15 residues. Germline V CDR1 and CDR2: SGDLS, YYNGEE. Trimming took 1 base from V and 1 from J, leaving 9 bases between them. The CDR3: CASSVSWGSGNTIYF. The CDR3 DNA sequence: TGTGCCAGCAGCGTAAGTTGGGGATCTGGAAACACCATATATTTT.

By sample fraction, this clone is large. V is TRBV6-8 and J is TRBJ2-7, with D unclear. The CDR3 is made up of 14 amino acids. V dropped 5 bases and J dropped 4 bases, with 15 bases sitting between them. The germline V gene has CDR1 MNHGY and CDR2 SAAAGT. CDR3 amino acids: CASSDDGEVYEQYF. The CDR3 bases are TGTGCCAGCAGTGACGACGGCGAGGTGTACGAGCAGTACTTC.

A single count supports this clone. The gene calls are TRBV25-1 and TRBJ2-2; TRBD1 matches 9 bases. The germline V gene has CDR1 MGHDK and CDR2 SYGVNS. The CDR3 is made up of 14 amino acids. V trimming: 6 bases; J trimming: 5 bases; junction bases outside the gene matches: 4. The CDR3 loop is CASRGTGRTGELFF. For the CDR3, the DNA is TGTGCCAGCAGAGGGACAGGGCGGACCGGGGAGCTGTTTTTT.

This clone was observed a handful of times. The chain is built from TRBV11-3 and TRBJ2-1; a possible D gene is TRBD2 (5 bases). This CDR3 is 16 amino acids long. Per germline, CDR1 SGHNT and CDR2 YENEEA. V was trimmed by 1 base and J by 6 bases, leaving 16 bases between them. In nucleotides, the CDR3 is TGTGCCAGCAGCTTAGGCGCGGGCATTACCCCCAATGAGCAGTTCTTC. This gives the protein CASSLGAGITPNEQFF.

This clone was detected a few times. The chain combines TRBV19 with TRBJ1-5, with 9 bases lining up with TRBD1. The CDR3 runs 15 residues. Trimming removed 7 bases from V and 5 bases from J; junction bases left unmatched: 9. CDR1 and CDR2 (germline): LNHDA, SQIVND (reference sequence). The CDR3 sequence: CASTSTGQGYQPQHF. The DNA of the CDR3 is TGTGCCAGTACCTCGACGGGACAGGGATATCAGCCCCAGCATTTT.

This clone is judged medium-sized (0.01 to 0.1%). The V and J genes are TRBV11-3 and TRBJ2-7, with no clear D. Germline V CDR1 and CDR2: SGHNT, YENEEA. This CDR3 contains 14 residues. The germline V and J ends were trimmed by 5 bases and 1 base, with 12 bases remaining between them. The CDR3 nucleotides read TGTGCCAGCAGCCCGGACGGTTTATCCTACGAGCAGTACTTC. Translation gives CASSPDGLSYEQYF.

In this sample, this clone is medium-sized. The rearrangement joins TRBV9 to TRBJ2-3; 11 bases line up with TRBD2. The V gene end was trimmed by 4 bases and the J gene end by 4 bases; junction bases not matched to a gene: 14. Germline-derived CDR1 and CDR2 are SGDLS and YYNGEE. The CDR3 extends over 18 amino acids. CDR3 nucleotides: TGTGCCAGCAGCCCGGAGGCCCTCGGACTAGCGGGCTCAGATACGCAGTATTTT. Translation gives CASSPEALGLAGSDTQYF.

The chain links TRBV11-3 to TRBJ1-5; 7 nucleotides match TRBD1. This CDR3 is built from 14 residues. Germline CDR1 and CDR2: SGHNT and YENEEA. With 4 bases clipped from V and 5 bases from J, the junction kept 5 bases outside the gene matches. Written as DNA, the CDR3 is TGTGCCAGCAGCTCGCAGGGGGGAGATCAGCCCCAGCATTTT. Its translation is CASSSQGGDQPQHF. The full variable domain, completed using reference TRBV11-3 and TRBJ1-5, is EAGVVQSPRYKIIEKKQPVAFWCNPISGHNTLYWYLQNLGQGPELLIRYENEEAVDDSQLPKDRFSAERLKGVDSTLKIQPAELGDSAVYLCASSSQGGDQPQHFGDGTRLSIL.

This clone was picked up a small number of times. The CDR3 spells CAWSIRGQGGETQYF. For the CDR3, the DNA is TGTGCCTGGAGTATCCGGGGACAGGGCGGGGAGACCCAGTACTTC. This chain joins TRBV30 and TRBJ2-5; 9 nucleotides align to TRBD1. Germline V CDR1 and CDR2: GTSNPN, SVGIG (reference sequence). The CDR3 runs 15 residues. V was pared by 2 bases and J by 5 bases, with 9 bases of the junction left unmatched. The full variable domain, its missing parts supplied by reference TRBV30 and TRBJ2-5, is SQTIHQWPATLVQPVGSPLSLECTVEGTSNPNLYWYRQAAGRGLQLLFYSVGIGQISSEVPQNLSASRPQDRQFILSSKKLLLSDSGFYLCAWSIRGQGGETQYFGPGTRLLVL.

This clone was counted between two and nine times. This sequence joins TRBV6-8 and TRBJ2-3, with 8 positions matching TRBD2. J gave up 2 bases and V 5 bases, and 6 bases lay outside the gene matches. Germline loops: CDR1 MNHGY, CDR2 SAAAGT. The CDR3 consists of 15 residues. The DNA for the CDR3 is TGTGCCAGCAGTATTAGCGGGGTATTCACAGATACGCAGTATTTT. Protein product: CASSISGVFTDTQYF.

There are a few counts of this clone. This chain connects TRBV28 to TRBJ2-1; D is unresolved. CDR1 and CDR2 from the germline V gene are MDHEN and SYDVKM. Trimming shortened V by 2 bases and J by 7 bases, and 15 bases separated the two germline ends. CDR3 length: 15 amino acids. The CDR3 loop reads CASSLRRIRTNEQFF. The DNA of the CDR3 is TGTGCCAGCAGTTTACGAAGGATACGAACGAATGAGCAGTTCTTC.

This clone was seen a few times. V usage is TRBV10-2 and J usage is TRBJ1-2; 7 nucleotides align to TRBD1. V shed 7 bases and J 1 base; nucleotides not matched to a gene: 15. This CDR3 has 17 residues. Germline CDR1 reads WSHSY; CDR2 reads SAAADI. The CDR3 region is CASTRLMQGESNYGYTF. As DNA, the CDR3 is TGCGCCAGCACCAGATTAATGCAGGGGGAAAGTAACTATGGCTACACCTTC.

The rearrangement joins TRBV14 to TRBJ2-1; no firm D call. There are 14 residues in the CDR3. The V gene lost 4 bases and the J gene lost 7 bases, with 14 bases spanning the gap. In germline, CDR1 is SGHDN, CDR2 FVKESK. In DNA form, the CDR3 reads TGTGCCAGCAGCCCCTTAAGGGCGCGGAATGAGCAGTTCTTC. Its protein is CASSPLRARNEQFF.